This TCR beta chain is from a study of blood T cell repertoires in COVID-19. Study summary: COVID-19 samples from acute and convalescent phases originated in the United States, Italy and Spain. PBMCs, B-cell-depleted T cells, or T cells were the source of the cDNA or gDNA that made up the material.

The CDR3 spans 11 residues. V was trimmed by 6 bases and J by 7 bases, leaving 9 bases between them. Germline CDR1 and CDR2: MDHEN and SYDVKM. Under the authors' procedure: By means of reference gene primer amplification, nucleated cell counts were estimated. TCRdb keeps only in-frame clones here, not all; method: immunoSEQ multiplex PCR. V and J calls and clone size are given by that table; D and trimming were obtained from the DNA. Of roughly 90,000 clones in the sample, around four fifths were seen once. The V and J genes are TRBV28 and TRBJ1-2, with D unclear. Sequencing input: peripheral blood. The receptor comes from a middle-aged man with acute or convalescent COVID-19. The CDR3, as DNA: TGTGCCAGCAGCTCCCCCTTTGGCTACACCTTC. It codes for CASSSPFGYTF.